This T cell receptor (beta chain) was captured in a study of vaccination and CD4 T cells after COVID-19. Study outcomes and limitations: From approximately 21 to 40, the median of SARS-CoV-2-reactive clonotypes rose without reaching significance.

In regard to this clonotype: Its antigen is still unknown.

Sequencing of DNA taken from cultured CD4+ T cells relied on the Oncomine TCR Beta short-read assay. Using its own MiXCR run on the PCR reads, TCRdb lists one record per CDR3 protein. This sample has fewer than 15,000 distinct CDR3 sequences, with approximately 50% found just once. The CDR3 covers 15 residues. Per germline, CDR1 MNHEY and CDR2 SVGEGT. Germline trimming cut 6 bases from V and 3 bases from J; bases unmatched to any gene: 8. Treatment specified: roughly 10-day PBMC culture with coronavirus spike peptide pools or control peptides (ViraFEST assay). Input material: CD4+ T cells from blood, cultured in vitro. The V and J genes are TRBV6-2 or TRBV6-3 and TRBJ2-1, with 7 positions matching TRBD2. This receptor was identified in a human donor who had recovered from COVID-19. The CDR3: CASRPLAASYNEQFF. DNA of the CDR3: TGTGCCAGCAGACCCCTAGCGGCTAGCTACAATGAGCAGTTCTTC.